Sequencing of this T cell receptor beta chain was carried out in a study of molecular identifiers for immune sequencing clone quantification. Study background: RNA from around 18,000 or 91,000 naive CD8 cells was split five ways in replicates, with four sequenced.

TCRdb redid the calling of the PCR reads with MiXCR, one entry per CDR3 protein. The sample includes a few hundred thousand distinct CDR3 sequences, over 20% seen only once; the top ten take more than 0.8%. Germline-derived CDR1 and CDR2 are SGDLS and YYNGEE. V lost 0 bases and J 4 bases, leaving 8 bases between the germline ends. This CDR3 spans 14 amino acids. The V call is TRBV9, the J call TRBJ1-5; D remains ambiguous. Input material: naive CD8+ T cells from blood, with Jurkat cell RNA spiked in. Stated subset: FACS-sorted CD8+CD4-CCR7+CD45RA+ naive T cells. This clonotype originated in a human donor in good health. Some libraries in this study had Jurkat cell RNA spiked in. CDR3 sequence reads: CASSVAADNQPQHF. As DNA, the CDR3 is TGTGCCAGCAGCGTAGCGGCAGATAATCAGCCCCAGCATTTT.